These T cell receptor beta chains were read from a single sample in a study of T cells in Graves' hyperthyroidism and ophthalmopathy. Each CDR3 protein gets one entry after TCRdb re-called the multiplex PCR reads with MiXCR. Here the sample spans about 530,000 distinct CDR3 sequences, 17% being singletons. The sample comprised blood. The receptors stem from a woman under 30 with Graves' ophthalmopathy. CDR3s include the opening cysteine and the closing phenylalanine or tryptophan. A D gene is named only where the DNA matches it firmly. Expanded clones are given a class, and other clones once, few, many or no size at all.

size: NA
D: TRBD2
J: TRBJ2-5
V: TRBV5-1
DNA: TGCGCCAGCAGCTTGGAGAGGCTAGCGGGGAGGGGAGAGACCCAGTACTTC
CDR3: CASSLERLAGRGETQYF

size: few
D: TRBD1
J: TRBJ2-6
V: TRBV5-4
DNA: TGTGCCAGCAGCTTGACCGGGACAGCTGGGGCCAACGTCCTGACTTTC
CDR3: CASSLTGTAGANVLTF

size: many
D: NA
J: TRBJ2-5
V: TRBV7-2
DNA: TGTGCCAGCAGCTCCTCCGGGATCACATGGGGGGAGACCCAGTACTTC
CDR3: CASSSSGITWGETQYF

size: many
D: NA
J: TRBJ1-2
V: TRBV20-1
DNA: TGCAGTGCTAGAGATCCCGACACCTTTAACTATGGCTACACCTTC
CDR3: CSARDPDTFNYGYTF

size: many
D: NA
J: TRBJ1-1
V: TRBV7-9
DNA: TGTGCCAGCAGCTTAAAGCCGGACGGGCTGAGAGCTTTCTTT
CDR3: CASSLKPDGLRAFF

size: many
D: NA
J: TRBJ1-1
V: TRBV6-2/TRBV6-3
DNA: TGTGCCAGCAGTTACTCGACAATAAGGGGGACAAGCGCTTTCTTT
CDR3: CASSYSTIRGTSAFF

size: many
D: NA
J: TRBJ1-2
V: TRBV12-3/TRBV12-4
DNA: TGTGCCAGCAGTTTAGGGTCGACAGGCGCCTATGGCTACACCTTC
CDR3: CASSLGSTGAYGYTF

size: NA
D: TRBD2
J: TRBJ2-1
V: TRBV29-1
DNA: TGCAGCGTTGTCCTAGCGGGAGCATCAGGGTACAATGAGCAGTTCTTC
CDR3: CSVVLAGASGYNEQFF

size: many
D: NA
J: TRBJ1-1
V: TRBV6-2/TRBV6-3
DNA: TGTGCCAGCAGGCCACAGGGAAACACTGAAGCTTTCTTT
CDR3: CASRPQGNTEAFF

size: few
D: NA
J: TRBJ2-1
V: TRBV2
DNA: TGTGCCAGCCGCCAGGAGGGGTGGTTCTCCAATGAGCAGTTCTTC
CDR3: CASRQEGWFSNEQFF

size: few
D: TRBD1
J: TRBJ2-2
V: TRBV28
DNA: TGTGCCAGCAGTTCACCCCCCACAGGGGGAAACACCGGGGAGCTGTTTTTT
CDR3: CASSSPPTGGNTGELFF

size: many
D: TRBD1
J: TRBJ2-5
V: TRBV5-8
DNA: TGTGCCAGCAGTCACGGCGGGACAGGGGGCTTCGAGGGAGAGACCCAGTACTTC
CDR3: CASSHGGTGGFEGETQYF

size: NA
D: NA
J: TRBJ1-2
V: TRBV4-3
DNA: TGCGCCAGCAGCCAAGACGGACCCTATGGCTACACCTTC
CDR3: CASSQDGPYGYTF

size: many
D: NA
J: TRBJ2-7
V: TRBV5-1
DNA: TGCGCCAGCAGCTTGGAGGGGGACCTCTCCTACGAGCAGTACTTC
CDR3: CASSLEGDLSYEQYF

size: many
D: TRBD1
J: TRBJ1-2
V: TRBV5-1
DNA: TGCGCCAGCAGCTTGGCCTGGGACAGGGTCGCCTACTATGGCTACACCTTC
CDR3: CASSLAWDRVAYYGYTF

size: NA
D: TRBD1
J: TRBJ2-1
V: TRBV28
DNA: TGTGCCAGCAGTTTCGGGACAGGAGCCAATGAGCAGTTCTTC
CDR3: CASSFGTGANEQFF

size: NA
D: NA
J: TRBJ1-4
V: TRBV4-1
DNA: TGCGCCAGCAGCCAAGAACTAAAGGCTAATGAAAAACTGTTTTTT
CDR3: CASSQELKANEKLFF

size: many
D: NA
J: TRBJ1-1
V: TRBV15
DNA: TGTGCCACCAGCATGGGATCCGAAGCTTTCTTT
CDR3: CATSMGSEAFF

size: many
D: NA
J: TRBJ1-1
V: TRBV28
DNA: TGTGCCAGCACGTGGGGGGGGGTTGACACTGAAGCTTTCTTT
CDR3: CASTWGGVDTEAFF

size: NA
D: TRBD2
J: TRBJ2-2
V: TRBV6-5
DNA: TGTGCCAGCAGTTACGAGCGGGGGCGAGGGGAGCTGTTTTTT
CDR3: CASSYERGRGELFF

size: many
D: NA
J: TRBJ1-2
V: TRBV6-1
DNA: TGTGCCAGCAGTGACCGGGGTCCCTATGGCTACACCTTC
CDR3: CASSDRGPYGYTF

size: NA
D: NA
J: TRBJ1-1
V: TRBV2
DNA: TGTGCCAGCAGCGAAACTTTAACAATGACAGGCCAAACTGAAGCTTTCTTT
CDR3: CASSETLTMTGQTEAFF

size: many
D: TRBD1
J: TRBJ2-5
V: TRBV9
DNA: TGTGCCAGCAGCAAAGGACAGGGGATTCTAGAGACCCAGTACTTC
CDR3: CASSKGQGILETQYF

size: many
D: TRBD1
J: TRBJ2-7
V: TRBV7-9
DNA: TGTGCCAGCAGCCAGCCCGGGACAGGGGGCTACGAGCAGTACTTC
CDR3: CASSQPGTGGYEQYF

size: many
D: NA
J: TRBJ1-1
V: TRBV7-8
DNA: TGTGCCAGCAGCTTAGATGGCCTGGGGGACACTGAAGCTTTCTTT
CDR3: CASSLDGLGDTEAFF